This T cell receptor beta chain was recovered during a study of blood T cell repertoires in COVID-19. Study-wide background: Acute and convalescent COVID-19 specimens originated in the United States, Italy and Spain. Sample material is recorded as cDNA or gDNA derived from T cells, B-cell-depleted T cells, or PBMCs.

Per the germline V gene, CDR1 is SEHNR and CDR2 is FQNEAQ (reference sequence). The CDR3 is 14 residues long. Trimming stripped 4 bases from V and 15 bases from J, with 19 bases between. Original processing notes: Reference gene primer amplification yielded estimated nucleated cell counts. Only in-frame clones appear in the TCRdb table, and some are missing; sequencing was by immunoSEQ multiplex PCR. V, J and clone size were drawn from that table, and D and trimming were deduced from the DNA. The table records tens of thousands of clones, 84% of them present only once. The sequence came from a human donor in a cohort sampled during active COVID-19. The sequencing input was peripheral blood. The chain employs TRBV7-9 and TRBJ1-6, with D perhaps TRBD1 (6 bases). The chain's CDR3 is CASSSGTRDLDLHF. CDR3 coding DNA: TGTGCCAGCAGCTCCGGGACACGGGATTTGGACCTCCACTTT.